The entry that follows covers one TCR beta chain sequence. This receptor's antigen is unknown. One base away there is no much larger clone; base qualities are not given. These data belong to a study of cytomegalovirus exposure and HLA in healthy donors (dated by TCRdb to between 2016 and 2019). Regarding the complete study: An earlier analysis of some 620 of the donors reported around 280 Gb of sequence data and 117 million unique TCR beta sequences obtained from about 179 million T cells. Typing coverage varied by locus: roughly 620-640 donors for A, B, C, DRB1 and DQB1; 522 for DQA1; 606 for DPA1; more than 450 for DPB1. An earlier analysis of about 600 of the donors used high-throughput TCR beta sequencing to judge whether each TCR beta V gene segment behaved as functional or pseudogenic. In a later analysis, previously published TCR beta repertoires from 550 to 700 donors were re-analyzed and high-resolution HLA genotyping was added so that TCR occurrence patterns could be studied. Donor age, sex, ethnicity and CMV serostatus were collected together with the repertoire data. Of the approximately 400 genotyped donors, 70% to 90% were placed in the genetic ancestry cluster associated with self-reported Caucasian donors. The study aimed to test whether signatures of past pathogen exposure could be identified by cataloging public T cell receptors. An early release covering roughly 600 HLA-typed donors comprised 300 to 350 gigabases of sequencing data and roughly 85 million unique TCR sequences. Using immunosequencing, the study profiled T cell repertoires from 666 subjects and related those repertoires to cytomegalovirus serostatus. To predict cytomegalovirus infection status, the study brought together high-throughput TCR immunosequencing, statistical association of individual TCRs with disease status, and machine learning. Along with the approximately 600-subject first cohort, a separate validation cohort of over 90 different subjects was used. Rather than using new phenotypic data, the later analysis identified candidate immune exposures from TCR beta sequences and from how often those sequences occurred across donors. Several DR-DQ haplotypes were handled as single units for association and clustering because linkage in the cohort was strong. Every discovery cohort repertoire had been produced on one sequencing platform. Among 398 genotyped donors of the cohort, an average of around 240,000 unique TCR beta nucleotide sequences were sequenced per donor, around 20% of them non-productive. A later genetic analysis took genome-wide SNP genotypes for 398 of the 666 donors and used that subset as a discovery cohort. Both class I and class II loci were covered by HLA typing, at four-digit resolution. The full study reports these points: A further reported finding was that TCR beta sequences accurately predicted the HLA-A and HLA-B alleles for most subjects in the first cohort. Most CMV-associated TCR beta chains appeared to be HLA-restricted in a later analysis, and the HLA associations seemed to be driven largely by CMV exposure. Across donors, most TCR sequences were observed very rarely, whereas some public TCRs were present in many individuals. About 17 rarely observed V segments, including chromosome 9 orphons, were excluded from the earlier analysis of about 600 of the donors because counts were too low. A later analysis associated 17,000 or so TCR beta sequences with specific HLA alleles at a false discovery rate of 0.05. V-gene and J-gene trimming of TCR beta chains was associated with a missense DCLRE1C variant in a later genetic analysis, and the association was replicated in an independent cohort. HLA typing was unavailable for some donors at each locus, so association tests used only the typed subset. It was suggested by the authors that the approach could potentially be generalized to other disease states and immunological phenotypes. A few of the identified cytomegalovirus-associated TCR beta chains were confirmed in vitro to be specific for cytomegalovirus antigens. According to a later analysis, parvovirus B19, influenza, CMV and Epstein-Barr virus appeared linked to several top co-occurrence clusters. The cohort was sequenced for TCR beta chains only, and without alpha or paired-chain data the features that could be detected were limited. The classifier was reported to diagnose cytomegalovirus status with high specificity and sensitivity in both the original and validation cohorts. In the study, 150 to 200 TCR beta chains were listed as associated with cytomegalovirus. Broadly in line with IMGT annotations, most TCR beta V segments showed up in productive rearrangements about 87% or about 30% of the time in an earlier analysis of several hundred of the donors. Some IMGT-functional V segments, including TRBV6-2 and TRBV6-3, could not be distinguished by the 87-base-pair reads and were therefore excluded. Compared with equally common non-associated chains, HLA-associated TCR beta chains in a later analysis were more clonally expanded and had lower generation probabilities. A cluster of highly shared sequence variants was judged likely to represent a technical artifact of the sequencing pipeline. The presence/absence analyses assumed that sequencing depth was roughly uniform across donors, and that assumption may not be true. For the cohort, immune exposure information was limited to CMV serostatus. A later analysis found that TCR association rates varied across HLA loci, with DRB1 alleles showing the most associated TCRs and HLA-C alleles the fewest. Linkage disequilibrium might explain the correlated functional status among segregating V segments, but an unknown experimental factor could not be excluded. When HLA alleles, especially DR and DQ, strongly co-occurred, attributing TCR associations to individual alleles was difficult. In a later genetic analysis, fewer N-insertions in productive TCRs were reported among donors in an Asian-associated ancestry cluster than the 666-donor mean.

The cysteine opens and the phenylalanine closes a CDR3 of 16 amino acids. The read is trimmed to its CDR3 DNA, 48 bases read in frame from base 1. Trimming removed 5 bases from V and 0 bases from J, leaving 16 bases between the germline ends. The germline V gene provides CDR1 SGHAT and CDR2 FQNNGV. The library relied on the immunoSEQ multiplex PCR assay. For the multiplex PCR, a mixture combining 60 forward primers for TCR Vbeta segments and 13 reverse primers for TCR Jbeta segments was used. A multiplex PCR assay on genomic DNA amplified the CDR3 region of rearranged TCR beta genes. Amplified TCR beta libraries were sequenced as 87-base-pair reads on the Illumina HiSeq System. The study's processing was this. A later analysis tallied around 87 million unique TCR beta chains across the 666 repertoires, and around 10 million of those chains were shared by two or more donors. To remove PCR and sequencing errors, raw reads were error-corrected and collapsed into unique sequences using a nearest-neighbor algorithm that merged closely related sequences. To assign V, D and J gene segments, CDR3 sequences were aligned to IMGT reference sequences. Each retained sequence needed at least a six-nucleotide match to both a V gene segment and a J gene segment. A rearrangement was called productive if the CDR3 had no stop codons and remained in frame with V and J, and every other rearrangement was called non-productive. Following IMGT convention, CDR3 was defined as the stretch from the second conserved V-encoded cysteine up to the conserved J-encoded phenylalanine. Sequences without an unambiguous match to a single V gene segment were excluded from the earlier analysis of over 500 of the donors. In an earlier analysis of approximately 610 of the donors, V segments were called functional above 56.7% productive rearrangements and were called segregating when the between-donor standard deviation exceeded 5%. A statistical classification framework was built to diagnose cytomegalovirus status from the catalog of TCR beta chain sequences. In a later analysis, V and J genes were assigned by comparing TCR nucleotide sequences against IMGT/GENE-DB human TR gene sequences. Using the TCRdist pipeline, a later analysis assigned CDR3 sequences along with most-parsimonious VDJ recombination scenarios. In a later analysis, each TCR beta chain was defined by its CDR3 amino acid sequence together with its V-gene family, and reads lacking a unique V-gene family were excluded. To address suspected cross-contamination and a sequencing artifact, a later analysis removed roughly 640 highly shared, low-generation-probability nucleotide sequences. In a later analysis, a clonal expansion index was calculated for each public chain from normalized within-repertoire ranks of inferred template counts. In a later analysis, generation probabilities were computed with a VDJ recombination model fitted to out-of-frame rearrangements, and the resulting probabilities were checked against IGoR. A later analysis scored TCR-TCR, TCR-HLA and TCR-CMV co-occurrence with hypergeometric tests, applying a repertoire-size bias correction to TCR pairs. False discovery rates were estimated in a later analysis by permuting HLA or CMV assignments 20 times. In a later analysis, co-occurring TCRs were grouped using DBSCAN, and TCRdist sequence similarity was added for clustering within HLA-allele-positive subsets. For co-occurrence clustering, repertoires with fewer than 30,000 or more than 120,000 public chains were excluded, along with roughly five repertoires with anomalous nucleotide sharing. Sourced from immuneACCESS, this table was stored by TCRdb with only in-frame sequences that have V and J called. A share of the clones is absent; for the studies checked, an unresolved V gene accounts for under half, and the remainder has no known explanation. V and J calls and clone size follow that table, whereas D and trimming were derived from the DNA. The sample table records about 110,000 clones; roughly 73% of these occur just once. Approximately 0.9% of the sample is in the top ten clones.

In total, roughly 670 healthy bone marrow donors made up the cohort. All cohort members were sampled while nominally healthy, although unrecorded immune exposures were likely present. The donor tested CMV seronegative, placing the donor among the 350 to 400 seronegative members of the cohort. Every donor gave a peripheral blood sample, and the peripheral blood mononuclear cells from that sample were used for TCR beta sequencing. Genomic DNA extraction from the blood cell samples was performed with the Qiagen DNeasy Blood Extraction Kit. The sequence links TRBV11-2 to TRBJ1-2, with the D gene not clear enough to name. The sample comprised PBMCs. This clonotype was sampled from a woman aged 30 to 39 in good health and CMV-seronegative. The CDR3 amino acid sequence is: CASSPTALETNYGYTF. The DNA sequence follows: TGTGCCAGCAGCCCCACCGCCCTTGAGACTAACTATGGCTACACCTTC.